The T cell receptor beta chain described here comes from a study of T cells in Graves' hyperthyroidism and ophthalmopathy. This clonotype was seen only once. Its specificity is unknown. Whole-study results and caveats: Ophthalmopathy was predicted by the model a median of 6.5 months ahead of onset.

This CDR3 has 15 amino acids. Trimming took 0 bases from V and 6 from J, leaving 14 bases between them. Per the germline V gene, CDR1 is SGHRS and CDR2 is YFSETQ. Using RNA transcripts as the source, TCR beta CDR3 regions were amplified. In the first-round RT-PCR of the TCR CDR3, the HTBI primer set was used. One entry per CDR3 protein, called by TCRdb with MiXCR from the multiplex PCR reads. In the table there are about 59,000 distinct CDR3 sequences, 53% of which are singletons. The clonotype comes from a woman between 55 and 75 years old with Graves' ophthalmopathy. Sequencing used blood. The chain combines TRBV5-1 with TRBJ2-3; D remains unclear. In nucleotides, the CDR3 is TGCGCCAGCAGCTTGGTCGGGTACCCGGCTGATACGCAGTATTTT. It specifies CASSLVGYPADTQYF.